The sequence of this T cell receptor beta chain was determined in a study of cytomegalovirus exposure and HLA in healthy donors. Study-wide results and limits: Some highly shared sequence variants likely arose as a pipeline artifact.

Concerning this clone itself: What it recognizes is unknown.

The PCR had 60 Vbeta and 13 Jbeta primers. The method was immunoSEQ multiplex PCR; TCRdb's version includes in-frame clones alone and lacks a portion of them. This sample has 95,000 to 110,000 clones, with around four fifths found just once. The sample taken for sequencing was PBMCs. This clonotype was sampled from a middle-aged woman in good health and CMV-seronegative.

This chain's CDR3 is CASSRSGSKSYEQYF. The CDR3 nucleotides are TGTGCCAGCAGTCGTAGCGGGAGCAAATCCTACGAGCAGTACTTC. The V and J genes are TRBV28 and TRBJ2-7; TRBD2 agrees at 9 bases. The CDR3 is 15 residues long. The V gene's germline CDR1 is MDHEN and CDR2 SYDVKM. V shed 5 bases, J shed 1 base, and the junction held 6 bases outside the gene matches.